This TCR beta chain was sequenced during a study of OX40 agonist ivuxolimab in advanced cancers. For the study in its entirety: Ivuxolimab, which targeted the costimulatory receptor OX40 (CD134), was an agonistic, fully human IgG2 monoclonal antibody. Among the 50 to 55 dose-escalation patients, around 20 had hepatocellular carcinoma, about 15 melanoma, 9 renal cell carcinoma and 9 head and neck cancer. Patients were allowed to have had prior anti-PD-1, anti-PD-L1 or anti-CTLA-4 therapy, and 30% to 50% of the dose-escalation patients had previously received checkpoint inhibitors. Intravenous ivuxolimab was administered to patients every 2 weeks at six dose levels: 0.01, 0.1, 0.3, 1.5, 3 and 10 mg/kg. The purpose of peripheral TCRbeta sequencing was to test whether ivuxolimab changed TCR sequence diversity and led to clonal T-cell expansion. A male proportion of around 81% and a mean age of about 60 years, ranging from about 20 to 80, were recorded for the dose-escalation cohort. Partial responses occurred in three dose-escalation patients: two with cutaneous melanoma and one with hepatocellular carcinoma. The paper covers the monotherapy dose-escalation part of the phase I ivuxolimab trial, which included N ≈ 54 patients.

Note on this clone: It lacks a known antigen. No qualities accompany the bases; no much larger clone lies one base away.

Genomic DNA was isolated from the sorted cells so that the TCRbeta CDR3 region could be sequenced. TCRbeta CDR3 regions were sequenced using the immunoSEQ Assay. TCRdb provides this immuneACCESS table in a form limited to in-frame rearrangements. Some clones are lacking; in checked studies, under half of them reflect an unresolved V gene, and why the rest are absent is not known. For this sample the table gives tens of thousands of clones, of which approximately 86% were detected only once. The ten top clones hold over 4.5% of the sample. Broad study findings and their caveats: Which antigens the clonally expanded peripheral T cells were specific for was not determined. Low levels of normalized T-cell clonal expansion were also seen in some patients who did not respond. In partial responders in the 0.1-3.0 mg/kg groups, normalized peripheral clonal expansion was found to be among the lowest, especially among CD8+ T cells. After ivuxolimab, more expanded clones were found on average in CD8+ T cells than in CD4+ T cells. Clonal expansion of both CD4+ and CD8+ blood T cells was observed from baseline to week 6 at doses 0.1 to 3.0 mg/kg.

The trial excluded patients who had a history of autoimmune disease or were on systemic immunosuppression. Peripheral blood for TCR sequencing was collected from all dose cohorts at baseline, on cycle 4 day 1, and on cycle 7 day 1. Samples were obtained from an open-label, multicenter, first-in-human phase I dose-escalation trial of ivuxolimab. The trial enrolled adults with locally advanced or metastatic head and neck squamous cell, hepatocellular, melanoma or renal cell carcinoma. Before TCR sequencing, CD4+ T cells and CD8+ T cells from peripheral blood were sorted into separate populations. The germline V gene encodes CDR1 GTSNPN and CDR2 SVGIG (reference sequence). The CDR3 starts with the cysteine, ends with the phenylalanine, and has 13 residues. The CDR3 DNA has 39 bases and is translated from base 1. V and J are truncated by 1 base and 8 bases respectively, leaving an intervening sequence of 11 bases.

Sequences were derived from CD4+ or CD8+ T cells sorted from blood, sampled in a trial of the OX40 agonist ivuxolimab. Recombination joined TRBV30 with TRBJ1-4, with the D gene uncertain. The receptor's source is an adult with an advanced solid tumor such as melanoma, head and neck, liver or kidney cancer. Here the CDR3 is given as CAWSAGLGEKLFF. The DNA sequence reads TGTGCCTGGAGTGCTGGCCTGGGGGAAAAACTGTTTTTT.